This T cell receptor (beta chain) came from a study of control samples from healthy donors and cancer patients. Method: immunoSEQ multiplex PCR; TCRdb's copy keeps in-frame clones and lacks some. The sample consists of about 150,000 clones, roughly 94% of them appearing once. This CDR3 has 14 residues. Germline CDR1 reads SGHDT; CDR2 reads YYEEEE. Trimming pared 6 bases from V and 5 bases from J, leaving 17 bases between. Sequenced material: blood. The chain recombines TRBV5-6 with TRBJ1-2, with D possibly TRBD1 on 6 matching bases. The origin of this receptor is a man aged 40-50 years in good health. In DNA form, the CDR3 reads TGTGCCAGCACCTTTGGGTCGCAGGGGTATGGCTACACCTTC. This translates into CASTFGSQGYGYTF.